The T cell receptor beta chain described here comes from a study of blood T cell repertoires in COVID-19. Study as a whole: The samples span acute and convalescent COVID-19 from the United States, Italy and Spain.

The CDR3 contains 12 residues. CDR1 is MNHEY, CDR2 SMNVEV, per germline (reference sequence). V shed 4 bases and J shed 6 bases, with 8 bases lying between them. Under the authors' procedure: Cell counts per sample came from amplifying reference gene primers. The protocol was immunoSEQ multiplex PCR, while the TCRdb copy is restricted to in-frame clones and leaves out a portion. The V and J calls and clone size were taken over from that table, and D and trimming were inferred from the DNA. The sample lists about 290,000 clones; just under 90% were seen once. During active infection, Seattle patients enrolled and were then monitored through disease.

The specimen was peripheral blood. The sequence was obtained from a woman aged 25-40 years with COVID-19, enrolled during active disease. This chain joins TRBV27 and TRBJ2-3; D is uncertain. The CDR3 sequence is CASSSLRDTQYF. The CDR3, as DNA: TGTGCCAGCAGTTCCCTACGCGATACGCAGTATTTT.